This T cell receptor (beta chain) was documented in a study of T-cell reconstitution after alpha-beta-depleted transplantation in children. Findings and caveats of the study: After transplant, high TCRbeta diversity at day 60 in some patients arose from surviving recipient T cells and thymic progenitors. The origin of alpha-beta T cells about two months after transplant was reportedly several hundred expanded graft clones. The main origin of T-cell counts and diversity one year after transplant was newly produced T cells.

CDR1 is SQVTM and CDR2 is ANQGSEA in the germline V gene. The CDR3 has 12 amino acids. V dropped 1 base and J dropped 5; count of bases not matched to a gene: 1. This clonotype turned up a few times. Its antigen remains unidentified. The authors prepared the TCRbeta library with unique molecular identifiers. TCRdb independently ran MiXCR on the PCR reads; one entry per CDR3 protein. The data contain 250,000 to 400,000 distinct CDR3 sequences, approximately 20% of them seen just once; the ten biggest clones take up about a tenth. The V call is TRBV29-1, the J call TRBJ2-7; 8 bases agree with TRBD1. The sequence came from a male patient younger than 18 who had a stem cell transplant for acute lymphoblastic leukemia, so the T cells may come from the graft donor. The material was PBMCs, mostly from graft donor cells, obtained 180 days after TCRalphabeta/CD19-depleted stem cell transplant. CDR3 coding DNA: TGCAGCGTTGAAGGACAGGGGAACGAGCAGTACTTC. This codes for CSVEGQGNEQYF.